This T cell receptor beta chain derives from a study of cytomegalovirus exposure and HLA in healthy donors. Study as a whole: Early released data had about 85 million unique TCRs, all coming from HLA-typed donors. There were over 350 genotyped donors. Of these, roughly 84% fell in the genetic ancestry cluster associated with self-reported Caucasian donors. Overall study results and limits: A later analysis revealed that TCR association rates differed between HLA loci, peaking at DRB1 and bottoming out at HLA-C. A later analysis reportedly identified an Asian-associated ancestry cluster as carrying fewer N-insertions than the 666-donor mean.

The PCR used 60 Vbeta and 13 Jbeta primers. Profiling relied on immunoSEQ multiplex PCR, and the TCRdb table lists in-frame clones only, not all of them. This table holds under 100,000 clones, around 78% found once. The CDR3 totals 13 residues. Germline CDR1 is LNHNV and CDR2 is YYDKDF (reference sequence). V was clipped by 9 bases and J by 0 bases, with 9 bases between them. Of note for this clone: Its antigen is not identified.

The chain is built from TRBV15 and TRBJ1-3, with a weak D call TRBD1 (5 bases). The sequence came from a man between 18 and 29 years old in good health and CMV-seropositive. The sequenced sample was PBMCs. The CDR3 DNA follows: TGTGCCACACAGGACATCTCTGGAAACACCATATATTTT. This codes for CATQDISGNTIYF. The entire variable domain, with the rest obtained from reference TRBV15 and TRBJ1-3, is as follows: DAMVIQNPRYQVTQFGKPVTLSCSQTLNHNVMYWYQQKSSQAPKLLFHYYDKDFNNEADTPDNFQSRRPNTSFCFLDIRSPGLGDTAMYLCATQDISGNTIYFGEGSWLTVV.